This paragraph reports one TCR beta chain. V dropped 2 bases and J dropped 4 bases, with 8 bases sitting between them. Per germline, CDR1 MNHEY and CDR2 SVGAGI. This CDR3 contains 13 residues. This sample was included in a study of control samples from healthy donors and cancer patients. Using immunoSEQ multiplex PCR, the repertoire was profiled, and TCRdb retains in-frame clones only, with some absent. The sample yields approximately 74,000 clones, 94% seen once. The sequenced material came from blood. The rearrangement links TRBV6-5 to TRBJ2-5; no reliable D call. This receptor was identified in a woman in her 30s in good health. CDR3 DNA: TGTGCCAGCAGTTACGGAAGCACAGAGACCCAGTACTTC. Protein sequence: CASSYGSTETQYF.